The entry below describes one T cell receptor beta chain. The antigen remains undetermined. There are 13 residues in the CDR3. V dropped 5 bases and J dropped 10 bases, with 15 bases sitting between them. Per germline, CDR1 LNHNV and CDR2 YYDKDF (reference sequence). The data belong to a study of shared clonotypes between healthy human individuals. Notes on the study in general: Genetic and exposure-history diversity was limited by the few donors.

Using immunoSEQ multiplex PCR, the repertoire was profiled, and TCRdb retains in-frame clones only, with some absent. The data show around 700,000 clones, about 80% seen once. The genes are TRBV15 and TRBJ2-1; no clear D. The receptor comes from a woman in her twenties or thirties in good health. Sequences were obtained from memory CD4+ T cells sorted from blood. Indicated subset: CD45RA-negative fraction. The CDR3 loop reads CATSRVWPPEQFF. The CDR3 DNA follows: TGTGCCACCAGCCGGGTATGGCCCCCAGAGCAGTTCTTC.